A selection of T cell receptor beta chains follows, all from one sample in a study of cytomegalovirus exposure and HLA in healthy donors. Some clones are missing from TCRdb's copy, which holds only in-frame ones; the method was immunoSEQ multiplex PCR. The repertoire holds more than 95,000 clones, approximately 79% seen once, with roughly 5% in the top ten. The sample consisted of PBMCs. Receptors originate from a man in his fifties or sixties in good health and CMV-seropositive. CDR3s include the opening cysteine and the closing phenylalanine or tryptophan. The D gene is left open where the match is weak. Some rows mark clone size as missing; the rest say once, few, many or name a class of expanded clone.

TGTGCCAGCAGCTCGGGACAGGGAGCCAAAAACATTCAGTACTTC	CASSSGQGAKNIQYF	TRBJ2-4	TRBV7-9	.	TRBD1
TGTGCCAGCAGCGGCCGGGACACCGGGGCCAAAAACATTCAGTACTTC	CASSGRDTGAKNIQYF	TRBJ2-4	TRBV5-6	.	.
TGTGCCAGCAGTTCCGGACAGGGAGGACATGGAATCGATTTC	CASSSGQGGHGIDF	TRBJ2-4	TRBV28	.	TRBD1
TGTGCCAGCAGCCAAGGTGCGAGGAATGGCTACACCTTC	CASSQGARNGYTF	TRBJ1-2	TRBV14	few	.
TGCGCCAGCAGCCAAGATCCCGGGACTGAAGCTTTCTTT	CASSQDPGTEAFF	TRBJ1-1	TRBV4-3	once	.
TGTGCCAGCAGTCCCTCGAGGGCTAATGAAAAACTGTTTTTT	CASSPSRANEKLFF	TRBJ1-4	TRBV6-5	few	.
TGTGCCAGCAGCGTAGCAGTCGGGTACGAGCAGTACTTC	CASSVAVGYEQYF	TRBJ2-7	TRBV9	.	.
TGTGCCAGCAGCTGTGGGACAGGGGCATTTGGGGTTCGGTCCTACGAGCAGTACTTC	CASSCGTGAFGVRSYEQYF	TRBJ2-7	TRBV21-1	.	.
TGTGCCAGCAGTCCACAGGGGTGGGGAAACACCATATATTTT	CASSPQGWGNTIYF	TRBJ1-3	TRBV6-5	.	TRBD1
TGCGCCAGCAGCCAAGGCCAGGGTAATGAAAAACTGTTTTTT	CASSQGQGNEKLFF	TRBJ1-4	TRBV4-1	few	.
TGCGCCAGCAGCCCGAGGGGGACAGGGAGGGATACAGATACGCAGTATTTT	CASSPRGTGRDTDTQYF	TRBJ2-3	TRBV5-1	many	TRBD1
TGCGCCAGCAGCTCCGTCGGAGGGGCTCATTATGGCTACACCTTC	CASSSVGGAHYGYTF	TRBJ1-2	TRBV5-1	.	.
TGTGCCAGCAGCAACCAAGGGACAGGGGGCTTTCCGGAGGACTATGGCTACACCTTC	CASSNQGTGGFPEDYGYTF	TRBJ1-2	TRBV4-2	.	TRBD1
TGCGCCAGCAGTCTGGGGGGGGTTGAGGGGGAGCAGTACTTC	CASSLGGVEGEQYF	TRBJ2-7	TRBV4-1	.	TRBD2
TGTGCCAGCAGCGGGGCCCGAGAAGATACGCAGTATTTT	CASSGAREDTQYF	TRBJ2-3	TRBV9	.	.
TGTGCCAGCAGTTTAAATGGGGGGGTGAACACTGAAGCTTTCTTT	CASSLNGGVNTEAFF	TRBJ1-1	TRBV27	.	.
TGTGCCAGCAGCTTACAGAGCGGGGGTGGAAAAGATACGCAGTATTTT	CASSLQSGGGKDTQYF	TRBJ2-3	TRBV11-2	few	TRBD2
TGTGCCAGCAGTTTATCCACTAGCGGGGGAGATACGCAGTATTTT	CASSLSTSGGDTQYF	TRBJ2-3	TRBV28	.	TRBD2
TGTGCCAGCAGCCCTTCTGGGGGGACAGATACGCAGTATTTT	CASSPSGGTDTQYF	TRBJ2-3	TRBV7-2	few	.
TGTGCCGGCACAGGGTTGGACTATGGCTACACCTTC	CAGTGLDYGYTF	TRBJ1-2	TRBV7-9	few	.
TGCGCCAGCAGAGACAACAATCAGCCCCAGCATTTT	CASRDNNQPQHF	TRBJ1-5	TRBV10-2	few	.
TGTGCCAGCAGCGCCGGGTCGGCTTACGAGCAGTACTTC	CASSAGSAYEQYF	TRBJ2-7	TRBV5-5	.	.
TGCGCCAGCAGCCCGATTGAGGCGGGGGCGGGTAATGAGCAGTTCTTC	CASSPIEAGAGNEQFF	TRBJ2-1	TRBV4-1	.	.
TGCGCCAGCAGCGTGAGCGGGGGTCCGTACGAGCAGTACTTC	CASSVSGGPYEQYF	TRBJ2-7	TRBV5-1	.	TRBD2
TGCGCCAGCAGCTTGGGACGGACACAAATCTCTGGAAACACCATATATTTT	CASSLGRTQISGNTIYF	TRBJ1-3	TRBV5-1	.	.
TGTGCCAGCAGCTCGCATCCGGGAACGCAGTATTTT	CASSSHPGTQYF	TRBJ2-3	TRBV7-2	few	.
TGTGCCAGCAGCTTAGGACGGGGGGACTATGGCTACACCTTC	CASSLGRGDYGYTF	TRBJ1-2	TRBV11-2	.	.